These T cell receptor beta chains were read from a single sample in a study of blood T cell repertoires in COVID-19. The method was immunoSEQ multiplex PCR; TCRdb's version includes in-frame clones alone and lacks a portion of them. The sample holds some 220,000 clones, 75% to 85% seen once. The sample taken for sequencing was peripheral blood. Receptor source: a woman aged 70 to 79 with COVID-19, enrolled during active disease. Both conserved end residues are part of each CDR3. Each record gives: J gene, D gene, V gene, clone size, CDR3 DNA, CDR3 protein. The D gene is left open where the match is weak. Expanded clones are given a class, and other clones once, few, many or no size at all.

J gene: TRBJ2-7; D gene: .; V gene: TRBV5-1; clone size: .; CDR3 DNA: TGCGCCAGCAGCTTGGTAGGAGGGAGTCGGTACGAGCAGTACTTC; CDR3 protein: CASSLVGGSRYEQYF
J gene: TRBJ2-7; D gene: TRBD2; V gene: TRBV10-3; clone size: .; CDR3 DNA: TGTGCCATCAGCCCCTTAGCGGGAGGGACCAACGAGCAGTACTTC; CDR3 protein: CAISPLAGGTNEQYF
J gene: TRBJ2-2; D gene: .; V gene: TRBV11-2; clone size: .; CDR3 DNA: TGTGCCAGCAGTCCATTCAGGGGCACCGGGGAGCTGTTTTTT; CDR3 protein: CASSPFRGTGELFF
J gene: TRBJ2-7; D gene: TRBD2; V gene: TRBV19; clone size: large; CDR3 DNA: TGTGCCAGTAGTATGGGTCTAGCGGGACAATACGAGCAGTACTTC; CDR3 protein: CASSMGLAGQYEQYF
J gene: TRBJ1-1; D gene: .; V gene: TRBV7-2; clone size: few; CDR3 DNA: TGTGCCAGCAGCTTAGGAGTGAACGCTTTCTTT; CDR3 protein: CASSLGVNAFF
J gene: TRBJ2-1; D gene: .; V gene: TRBV7-3; clone size: .; CDR3 DNA: TGTGCCAGCAGCTTAACGAGGAGCAATGAGCAGTTCTTC; CDR3 protein: CASSLTRSNEQFF
J gene: TRBJ2-5; D gene: .; V gene: TRBV7-2; clone size: .; CDR3 DNA: TGTGCCAGCAGCTCATTAGCGGCGCAAGAGACCCAGTACTTC; CDR3 protein: CASSSLAAQETQYF
J gene: TRBJ2-3; D gene: TRBD2; V gene: TRBV5-1; clone size: .; CDR3 DNA: TGCGCCAGCAGCACATCACTAGCGGGAGCCACAGATACGCAGTATTTT; CDR3 protein: CASSTSLAGATDTQYF
J gene: TRBJ1-4; D gene: .; V gene: TRBV7-8; clone size: .; CDR3 DNA: TGTGCCAGCAGCTCATCATATGGGGGGTTGGGGTCTGAAAAACTGTTTTTT; CDR3 protein: CASSSSYGGLGSEKLFF
J gene: TRBJ1-6; D gene: .; V gene: TRBV30; clone size: .; CDR3 DNA: TGTGCCTGGAGTGTAACTGTGGATAATTCACCCCTCCACTTT; CDR3 protein: CAWSVTVDNSPLHF
J gene: TRBJ2-1; D gene: TRBD1; V gene: TRBV6-5; clone size: .; CDR3 DNA: TGTGCCAGCAGTCCGGGACAGGGGTACAATGAGCAGTTCTTC; CDR3 protein: CASSPGQGYNEQFF
J gene: TRBJ1-2; D gene: TRBD1; V gene: TRBV7-2; clone size: .; CDR3 DNA: TGTGCCAGCAGCTTAAAGGTGGGCAGGGGGCATGGCTACACCTTC; CDR3 protein: CASSLKVGRGHGYTF
J gene: TRBJ2-1; D gene: TRBD2; V gene: TRBV28; clone size: .; CDR3 DNA: TGTGCCAGCACTCCGGGAGGCCTAGCGGTCTACAATGAGCAGTTCTTC; CDR3 protein: CASTPGGLAVYNEQFF
J gene: TRBJ2-1; D gene: TRBD1; V gene: TRBV9; clone size: .; CDR3 DNA: TGTGCCAGCAGCGTTAGGACAGGTGTCACTGAGCAGTTCTTC; CDR3 protein: CASSVRTGVTEQFF
J gene: TRBJ2-2; D gene: TRBD1; V gene: TRBV28; clone size: .; CDR3 DNA: TGTGCCAGCAGTCGGACAGGGCGGACCGGGGAGCTGTTTTTT; CDR3 protein: CASSRTGRTGELFF
J gene: TRBJ1-1; D gene: TRBD1; V gene: TRBV9; clone size: .; CDR3 DNA: TGTGCCAGCAGCGTAACCGACAGGGCCACTGAAGCTTTCTTT; CDR3 protein: CASSVTDRATEAFF
J gene: TRBJ2-2; D gene: TRBD2; V gene: TRBV19; clone size: once; CDR3 DNA: TGTGCCAGTAGTATATATCTAGCGGGAGACACCGGGGAGCTGTTTTTT; CDR3 protein: CASSIYLAGDTGELFF
J gene: TRBJ2-1; D gene: .; V gene: TRBV10-3; clone size: .; CDR3 DNA: TGTGCCATCAGTGAGGAGCGAACTCTTCCCTACAATGAGCAGTTCTTC; CDR3 protein: CAISEERTLPYNEQFF
J gene: TRBJ2-1; D gene: TRBD2; V gene: TRBV28; clone size: .; CDR3 DNA: TGTGCCAGCAGCCGCACATCACTAGCGAGGAATGAGCAGTTCTTC; CDR3 protein: CASSRTSLARNEQFF
J gene: TRBJ1-4; D gene: .; V gene: TRBV18; clone size: .; CDR3 DNA: TGTGCCAGCTCACTCAGGGATAATGAAAAACTGTTTTTT; CDR3 protein: CASSLRDNEKLFF
J gene: TRBJ2-1; D gene: TRBD2; V gene: TRBV2; clone size: .; CDR3 DNA: TGTGCCAGCAGTGGACTAGCGGGATTGGGTTACAATGAGCAGTTCTTC; CDR3 protein: CASSGLAGLGYNEQFF
J gene: TRBJ2-3; D gene: .; V gene: TRBV24-1; clone size: .; CDR3 DNA: TGTGCCACCAGTGATCAGGGGGATACGCAGTATTTT; CDR3 protein: CATSDQGDTQYF
J gene: TRBJ1-6; D gene: TRBD1; V gene: TRBV7-9; clone size: .; CDR3 DNA: TGTGCCAGCAGCCCACCAGGGACAGCGAGGCGTTCACCCCTCCACTTT; CDR3 protein: CASSPPGTARRSPLHF
J gene: TRBJ1-1; D gene: .; V gene: TRBV11-3; clone size: .; CDR3 DNA: TGTGCCAGCAGCTCTTATACGGGAAGCACTGAAGCTTTCTTT; CDR3 protein: CASSSYTGSTEAFF
J gene: TRBJ2-7; D gene: TRBD2; V gene: TRBV27; clone size: .; CDR3 DNA: TGTGCCAGCAGAACAGACGGGACTAGCCTTTTGTACTTC; CDR3 protein: CASRTDGTSLLYF
J gene: TRBJ2-7; D gene: TRBD1; V gene: TRBV28; clone size: .; CDR3 DNA: TGTGCCAGCAGCCCACCCCCGGGACAGGGGTACGAGCAGTACTTC; CDR3 protein: CASSPPPGQGYEQYF
J gene: TRBJ2-7; D gene: .; V gene: TRBV7-2; clone size: .; CDR3 DNA: TGTGCCAGCACCCCATCAGGGGGGCAGCTTTCCTACGAGCAGTACTTC; CDR3 protein: CASTPSGGQLSYEQYF
J gene: TRBJ1-5; D gene: .; V gene: TRBV6-6; clone size: few; CDR3 DNA: TGTGCCAGCAGTCCTTCTTTTGCGGGAACGGGCAATCAGCCCCAGCATTTT; CDR3 protein: CASSPSFAGTGNQPQHF
J gene: TRBJ2-1; D gene: TRBD2; V gene: TRBV18; clone size: .; CDR3 DNA: TGTGCCAGCTCCCTTACTAGCGGGAATATGGATGAGCAGTTCTTC; CDR3 protein: CASSLTSGNMDEQFF
J gene: TRBJ1-2; D gene: TRBD1; V gene: TRBV6-5; clone size: .; CDR3 DNA: TGTGCCAGCAGTTCGGACAGGGGACGTTCCTATGGCTACACCTTC; CDR3 protein: CASSSDRGRSYGYTF
J gene: TRBJ2-7; D gene: .; V gene: TRBV21-1; clone size: .; CDR3 DNA: TGTGCCAGCAGCAGAACAGAACCCTACGAGCAGTACTTC; CDR3 protein: CASSRTEPYEQYF
J gene: TRBJ2-5; D gene: .; V gene: TRBV9; clone size: .; CDR3 DNA: TGTGCCAGCAGCGTAGGAATCGGGGTCCGAGAGACCCAGTACTTC; CDR3 protein: CASSVGIGVRETQYF
J gene: TRBJ2-1; D gene: TRBD2; V gene: TRBV18; clone size: .; CDR3 DNA: TGTGCCAGCTCACCCGCTCTAGCGGGAGCCTACAATGAGCAGTTCTTC; CDR3 protein: CASSPALAGAYNEQFF
J gene: TRBJ1-3; D gene: .; V gene: TRBV7-2; clone size: .; CDR3 DNA: TGTGCCAGCAGCCCGCGACACGGCTCTGGAAACACCATATATTTT; CDR3 protein: CASSPRHGSGNTIYF
J gene: TRBJ1-1; D gene: TRBD1; V gene: TRBV18; clone size: .; CDR3 DNA: TGTGCCAGCTCACCGTTAGGGGGCAACACTGAAGCTTTCTTT; CDR3 protein: CASSPLGGNTEAFF
J gene: TRBJ1-2; D gene: .; V gene: TRBV7-9; clone size: .; CDR3 DNA: TGTGCCAGCAGTACGGGGGGTCCCTATGGCTACACCTTC; CDR3 protein: CASSTGGPYGYTF
J gene: TRBJ1-5; D gene: .; V gene: TRBV2; clone size: .; CDR3 DNA: TGTGCCAGCAGTGACAGGGTTTCGAGCAATCAGCCCCAGCATTTT; CDR3 protein: CASSDRVSSNQPQHF
J gene: TRBJ1-2; D gene: TRBD1; V gene: TRBV27; clone size: .; CDR3 DNA: TGTGCCAGCAGTCCCCTCGGACAGGGGAGCTATGGCTACACCTTC; CDR3 protein: CASSPLGQGSYGYTF
J gene: TRBJ2-7; D gene: .; V gene: TRBV9; clone size: .; CDR3 DNA: TGTGCCAGCAGCGTAGATGGAGCGGCGAGCTACGAGCAGTACTTC; CDR3 protein: CASSVDGAASYEQYF
J gene: TRBJ1-1; D gene: .; V gene: TRBV27; clone size: .; CDR3 DNA: TGTGCCAGCAGTCCCCTCAGGGGATCGACTGAAGCTTTCTTT; CDR3 protein: CASSPLRGSTEAFF
J gene: TRBJ2-7; D gene: TRBD2; V gene: TRBV27; clone size: .; CDR3 DNA: TGTGCCAGCAGTTTATCGGGAGTGACTAGCGGGCGTTTCTACGAGCAGTACTTC; CDR3 protein: CASSLSGVTSGRFYEQYF
J gene: TRBJ1-3; D gene: .; V gene: TRBV18; clone size: .; CDR3 DNA: TGTGCCAGCTCACCACCGAGGGTCACTGGAAACACCATATATTTT; CDR3 protein: CASSPPRVTGNTIYF
J gene: TRBJ2-1; D gene: .; V gene: TRBV24-1; clone size: once; CDR3 DNA: TGTGCCACCAGTGATGCAGGGATTGGAAATGAGCAGTTCTTC; CDR3 protein: CATSDAGIGNEQFF
J gene: TRBJ2-3; D gene: TRBD2; V gene: TRBV7-9; clone size: few; CDR3 DNA: TGTGCCAGCAGCTTAGGACTAGCGGGTACCACAGATACGCAGTATTTT; CDR3 protein: CASSLGLAGTTDTQYF
J gene: TRBJ2-3; D gene: .; V gene: TRBV5-4; clone size: .; CDR3 DNA: TGTGCCAGCAGCTCTCCTTCAGGGGGGGATACGCAGTATTTT; CDR3 protein: CASSSPSGGDTQYF
J gene: TRBJ1-2; D gene: .; V gene: TRBV29-1; clone size: .; CDR3 DNA: TGCAGCGTTGAAGGGGACTCTAACTATGGCTACACCTTC; CDR3 protein: CSVEGDSNYGYTF
J gene: TRBJ2-7; D gene: .; V gene: TRBV7-9; clone size: .; CDR3 DNA: TGTGCCCCTTACCAGCAGGGGACCTACGAGCAGTACTTC; CDR3 protein: CAPYQQGTYEQYF
J gene: TRBJ1-2; D gene: TRBD1; V gene: TRBV11-2; clone size: .; CDR3 DNA: TGTGCCAGCAGCTTGACCGGGACAGGGTCGGGCGGCTACACCTTC; CDR3 protein: CASSLTGTGSGGYTF